The T cell receptor beta chain under discussion was sequenced for a study of technical replicates of blood from a few donors. Germline V CDR1 and CDR2: MRHNA, SNTAGT. The CDR3 length is 14 residues. The junction had 6 bases not matched to a gene; V was cut back by 6 bases and J by 2 bases. TCRdb's table, derived via immunoSEQ multiplex PCR, lists solely in-frame clones and lacks some. The table has approximately 12,000 clones, 80% to 90% seen once. What was sequenced was PBMCs. This receptor was obtained from a human donor in good health. This chain uses TRBV6-4 with TRBJ1-1, with 7 bases matching TRBD1. The CDR3 is CASSAGQANTEAFF. The CDR3 DNA reads TGTGCCAGCAGCGCAGGACAGGCAAACACTGAAGCTTTCTTT.